These T cell receptor beta chains were read from a single sample in a study of T cells in Graves' hyperthyroidism and ophthalmopathy. TCRdb processed the multiplex PCR reads anew with MiXCR; each CDR3 protein has one entry. Of hundreds of thousands of distinct CDR3 sequences listed, 13% to 15% were seen once; the top ten hold 9.5% to 13%. The sequenced sample consisted of blood. Source of these receptors: a woman aged 18-29 years with Graves' hyperthyroidism. Both conserved end residues are part of each CDR3. A D gene is named only where the DNA matches it firmly. Rows may omit the clone size; those that give it use once, few, many or a size class.

CDR3	DNA	V	D	size	J
CAWTLAGGPKTQYF	TGTGCCTGGACGTTGGCGGGAGGGCCCAAGACCCAGTACTTC	TRBV30	TRBD2	many	TRBJ2-5
CASSRYDRGLRNTEAFF	TGTGCCAGCTCACGGTACGACAGGGGCCTCCGGAACACTGAAGCTTTCTTT	TRBV18	TRBD1	many	TRBJ1-1
CASRHRLAGGTDTQYF	TGTGCCAGCAGACACAGACTAGCGGGAGGAACAGATACGCAGTATTTT	TRBV6-1	TRBD2	few	TRBJ2-3
CSAHDGGAGGYEQYF	TGCAGTGCCCACGACGGCGGAGCGGGTGGGTACGAGCAGTACTTC	TRBV20-1	-	few	TRBJ2-7
CANSYPGAGGEQYF	TGTGCCAACAGTTACCCTGGGGCAGGGGGCGAGCAGTACTTC	TRBV6-1	TRBD1	-	TRBJ2-7
CARQIEKLFF	TGTGCCAGGCAGATTGAAAAACTGTTTTTT	TRBV7-3	-	few	TRBJ1-4
CASSQGLGYQPQHF	TGTGCCAGCAGCCAGGGCTTAGGCTATCAGCCCCAGCATTTT	TRBV3-1	-	many	TRBJ1-5
CSVGERIQETQYF	TGCAGCGTTGGGGAGAGGATCCAAGAGACCCAGTACTTC	TRBV29-1	-	-	TRBJ2-5
CASRGLAGGENEQFF	TGTGCCAGTAGGGGACTAGCGGGAGGTGAAAATGAGCAGTTCTTC	TRBV19	TRBD2	-	TRBJ2-1
CAWSEDRGRQPQHF	TGTGCCTGGAGTGAGGACAGGGGGCGTCAGCCCCAGCATTTT	TRBV30	TRBD1	many	TRBJ1-5
CASSYSEGYANEKLFF	TGTGCCAGCAGTTACTCAGAGGGGTATGCTAATGAAAAACTGTTTTTT	TRBV6-2/TRBV6-3	-	few	TRBJ1-4
CSVAGRSSYNEQFF	TGCAGCGTTGCTGGTAGGAGCTCCTACAATGAGCAGTTCTTC	TRBV29-1	-	-	TRBJ2-1
CASKGAAGGSYNEQFF	TGTGCCAGTAAGGGGGCAGCGGGAGGCTCATACAATGAGCAGTTCTTC	TRBV12-3/TRBV12-4	TRBD2	few	TRBJ2-1
CASSLGDRKQFF	TGCGCCAGCAGCTTGGGTGACAGAAAGCAGTTCTTC	TRBV5-1	-	many	TRBJ2-1
CASSVDRDMGYTF	TGTGCCAGCAGTGTTGACAGGGATATGGGCTACACCTTC	TRBV27	TRBD1	few	TRBJ1-2
CSARVNRGRETQYF	TGCAGTGCTAGAGTAAACAGGGGGCGGGAGACCCAGTACTTC	TRBV20-1	TRBD1	-	TRBJ2-5
CASKVPYLWGTGNTIYF	TGTGCCAGCAAAGTACCCTACCTGTGGGGGACTGGAAACACCATATATTTT	TRBV9	-	few	TRBJ1-3
CASSQDLERGSSYNEQFF	TGTGCCAGCAGCCAAGATCTCGAGCGGGGTTCCTCCTACAATGAGCAGTTCTTC	TRBV4-2	TRBD2	few	TRBJ2-1
CASSHPGGSGGQETQYF	TGTGCCAGCAGCCACCCAGGGGGTTCGGGAGGGCAAGAGACCCAGTACTTC	TRBV4-2	-	many	TRBJ2-5
CASSPGGAETQYF	TGTGCCAGCTCACCTGGCGGGGCTGAGACCCAGTACTTC	TRBV18	-	many	TRBJ2-5
CASSSLTGGYNEQFF	TGCGCCAGCAGCTCGTTGACAGGGGGTTACAATGAGCAGTTCTTC	TRBV5-1	TRBD1	many	TRBJ2-1
CASSEDPGGIRYSPLHF	TGTGCCAGCAGTGAAGATCCGGGGGGTATTAGGTACTCACCCCTCCACTTT	TRBV6-1	-	-	TRBJ1-6
CSARLDEKLFF	TGCAGTGCTAGGTTAGATGAAAAACTGTTTTTT	TRBV20-1	-	many	TRBJ1-4
CASSPPFSYEQYF	TGTGCCAGCTCACCACCTTTTTCCTACGAGCAGTACTTC	TRBV18	-	many	TRBJ2-7
CASSFLAGSDTQYF	TGTGCCAGCAGTTTCTTGGCTGGGTCAGATACGCAGTATTTT	TRBV27	-	once	TRBJ2-3
CASSPDLFQPTNFGSPLHF	TGTGCCAGCAGCCCTGACTTATTCCAGCCGACAAATTTCGGTTCACCCCTCCACTTT	TRBV5-4	-	-	TRBJ1-6
CASSLDGTWGQGNPYEQYF	TGTGCCAGCAGCTTAGATGGAACCTGGGGACAGGGGAATCCCTACGAGCAGTACTTC	TRBV11-2	TRBD1	once	TRBJ2-7
CASNVRGTYGYTF	TGTGCCAGCAACGTCAGGGGGACTTATGGCTACACCTTC	TRBV2	TRBD1	many	TRBJ1-2
CAIFSRDREVTGELFF	TGTGCCATCTTTTCCCGGGACAGGGAAGTCACCGGGGAGCTGTTTTTT	TRBV2	TRBD1	many	TRBJ2-2
CSVLRDRGPNEQFF	TGCAGCGTTCTCCGGGACAGGGGCCCGAATGAGCAGTTCTTC	TRBV29-1	TRBD1	-	TRBJ2-1
CASSEVSGRATDTQYF	TGTGCCAGCAGTGAAGTTAGCGGGAGGGCCACAGATACGCAGTATTTT	TRBV2	TRBD2	many	TRBJ2-3
CAWEAGHNTGELFF	TGTGCCTGGGAAGCGGGACACAACACCGGGGAGCTGTTTTTT	TRBV30	-	many	TRBJ2-2
CASLRTGGESLATGELFF	TGTGCCTCTCTGAGGACAGGGGGTGAATCTCTAGCCACCGGGGAGCTGTTTTTT	TRBV2	TRBD1	-	TRBJ2-2
CATSSAGTESEAFF	TGTGCCACCAGCAGCGCCGGGACAGAAAGTGAAGCTTTCTTT	TRBV15	TRBD1	few	TRBJ1-1
CASKGLRGYTF	TGTGCCAGCAAGGGTCTCCGGGGCTACACCTTC	TRBV28	-	few	TRBJ1-2
CASSQVSWATRNYGYTF	TGCGCCAGCAGCCAAGTGTCCTGGGCCACCCGTAACTATGGCTACACCTTC	TRBV4-1	-	many	TRBJ1-2
CASLPTWGTGGTEAFF	TGTGCCAGCCTCCCCACCTGGGGGACCGGAGGCACTGAAGCTTTCTTT	TRBV28	-	many	TRBJ1-1
CASGTGTGLTNEKLFF	TGTGCCAGCGGAACCGGGACAGGGCTCACTAATGAAAAACTGTTTTTT	TRBV7-8	TRBD1	many	TRBJ1-4
CASSYRLQGAYEQYF	TGTGCCAGCAGCTACCGATTACAGGGAGCCTACGAGCAGTACTTC	TRBV5-5	-	-	TRBJ2-7
CASSVTEVGSPLHF	TGTGCCAGCAGCGTAACGGAGGTTGGCTCACCCCTCCACTTT	TRBV9	-	few	TRBJ1-6
CASKNRVGNQPQHF	TGTGCCAGTAAAAACAGGGTTGGCAATCAGCCCCAGCATTTT	TRBV27	-	-	TRBJ1-5
CASSPRTAMNTEAFF	TGTGCCAGTAGTCCTCGGACAGCGATGAACACTGAAGCTTTCTTT	TRBV19	-	-	TRBJ1-1
CASSLGEPGETQYF	TGTGCCAGCAGCCTCGGGGAGCCGGGAGAGACCCAGTACTTC	TRBV7-9	-	many	TRBJ2-5
CASSQMGGSTDTQYF	TGTGCCAGCAGCCAAATGGGAGGGAGTACAGATACGCAGTATTTT	TRBV3-1	TRBD2	-	TRBJ2-3
CASSSSGPDSYEQYF	TGTGCCAGCAGCTCCTCCGGACCGGACTCCTACGAGCAGTACTTC	TRBV7-9	-	many	TRBJ2-7
CASSTPETSYNEQFF	TGTGCCAGCAGTACCCCCGAGACTTCCTACAATGAGCAGTTCTTC	TRBV27	-	few	TRBJ2-1
CSVAFWQYTGELFF	TGCAGCGTTGCGTTCTGGCAGTACACCGGGGAGCTGTTTTTT	TRBV29-1	-	-	TRBJ2-2
CASSLRNTEAFF	TGTGCCAGCAGTTTGAGGAACACTGAAGCTTTCTTT	TRBV12-3/TRBV12-4	-	many	TRBJ1-1
CAISESENTGELFF	TGTGCCATCAGTGAGTCTGAGAACACCGGGGAGCTGTTTTTT	TRBV10-3	-	many	TRBJ2-2
CASSRKGVPHSGNTIYF	TGTGCCAGTAGTCGAAAGGGGGTCCCCCACTCTGGAAACACCATATATTTT	TRBV19	-	few	TRBJ1-3
CATTGSKNIQYF	TGTGCCACTACAGGGAGCAAAAACATTCAGTACTTC	TRBV12-3/TRBV12-4	-	many	TRBJ2-4
CASSELLAGGDTQYF	TGTGCCAGCAGTGAACTGCTAGCGGGAGGCGATACGCAGTATTTT	TRBV6-1	TRBD2	few	TRBJ2-3
CASRLTGQLANTEAFF	TGTGCCAGCAGGTTAACGGGACAGCTAGCGAACACTGAAGCTTTCTTT	TRBV12-3/TRBV12-4	TRBD1	many	TRBJ1-1
CASILGSSSYNEQFF	TGTGCCAGCATTTTAGGCTCCTCCTCCTACAATGAGCAGTTCTTC	TRBV12-3/TRBV12-4	-	few	TRBJ2-1
CASSLLSDRSFSYNEQFF	TGTGCCAGCAGCTTACTGTCGGATAGATCTTTCTCCTACAATGAGCAGTTCTTC	TRBV13	-	few	TRBJ2-1
CAISEPLQDRGGNEQFF	TGTGCCATCAGTGAGCCGCTGCAGGACAGGGGTGGCAATGAGCAGTTCTTC	TRBV10-3	TRBD1	-	TRBJ2-1
CASSLNQYGNPWNEQFF	TGTGCCAGCAGCTTAAATCAATACGGGAACCCCTGGAATGAGCAGTTCTTC	TRBV11-1	-	many	TRBJ2-1